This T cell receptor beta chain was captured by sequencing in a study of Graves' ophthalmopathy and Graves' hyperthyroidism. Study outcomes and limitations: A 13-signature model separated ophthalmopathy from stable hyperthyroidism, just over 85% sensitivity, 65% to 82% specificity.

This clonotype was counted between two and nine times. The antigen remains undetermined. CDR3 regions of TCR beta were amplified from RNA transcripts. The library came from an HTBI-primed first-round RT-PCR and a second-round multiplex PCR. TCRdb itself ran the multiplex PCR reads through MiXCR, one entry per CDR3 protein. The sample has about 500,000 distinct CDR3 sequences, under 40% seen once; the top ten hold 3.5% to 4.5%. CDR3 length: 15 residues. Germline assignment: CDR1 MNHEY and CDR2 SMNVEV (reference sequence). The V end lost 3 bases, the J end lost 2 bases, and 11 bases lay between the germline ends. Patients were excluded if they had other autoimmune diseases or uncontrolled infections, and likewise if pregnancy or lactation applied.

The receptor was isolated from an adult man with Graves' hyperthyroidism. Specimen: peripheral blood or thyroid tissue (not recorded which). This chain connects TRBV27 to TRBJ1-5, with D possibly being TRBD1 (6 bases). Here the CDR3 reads CASSLGGKGNQPQHF. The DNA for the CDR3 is TGTGCCAGCAGTTTGGGGGGCAAAGGCAATCAGCCCCAGCATTTT.